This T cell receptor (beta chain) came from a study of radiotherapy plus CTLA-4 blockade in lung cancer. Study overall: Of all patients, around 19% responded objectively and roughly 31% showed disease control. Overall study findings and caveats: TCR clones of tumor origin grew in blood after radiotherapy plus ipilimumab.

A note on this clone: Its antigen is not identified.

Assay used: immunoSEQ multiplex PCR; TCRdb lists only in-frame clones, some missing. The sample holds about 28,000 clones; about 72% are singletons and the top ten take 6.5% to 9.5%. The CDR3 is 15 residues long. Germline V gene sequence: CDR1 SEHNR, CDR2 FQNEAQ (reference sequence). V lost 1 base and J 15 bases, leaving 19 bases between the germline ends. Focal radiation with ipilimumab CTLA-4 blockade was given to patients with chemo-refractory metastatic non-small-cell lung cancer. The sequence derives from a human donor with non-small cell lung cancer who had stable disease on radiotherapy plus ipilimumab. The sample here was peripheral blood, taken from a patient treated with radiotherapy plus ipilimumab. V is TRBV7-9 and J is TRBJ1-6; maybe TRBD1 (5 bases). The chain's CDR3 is CASSLDNPIQGGLHF. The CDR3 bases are TGTGCCAGCAGCTTAGATAATCCAATCCAGGGTGGCCTCCACTTT.